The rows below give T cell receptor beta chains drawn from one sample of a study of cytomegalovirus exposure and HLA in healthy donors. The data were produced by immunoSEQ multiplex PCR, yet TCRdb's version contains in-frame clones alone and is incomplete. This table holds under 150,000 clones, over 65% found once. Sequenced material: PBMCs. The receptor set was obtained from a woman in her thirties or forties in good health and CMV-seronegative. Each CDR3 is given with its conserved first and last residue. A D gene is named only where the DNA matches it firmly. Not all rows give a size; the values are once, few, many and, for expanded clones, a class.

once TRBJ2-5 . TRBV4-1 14 TGCGCCAGCAGCCACTCCGCGGACAGAGGGGACCAGTACTTC CASSHSADRGDQYF
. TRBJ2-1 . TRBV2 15 TGTGCCAGCACAGAGAGAATAGCTTCCTACAATGAGCAGTTCTTC CASTERIASYNEQFF
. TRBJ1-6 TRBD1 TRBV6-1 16 TGTGCCAGCAGTGAACAGACAGGGCTTGGTAATTCACCCCTCCACTTT CASSEQTGLGNSPLHF
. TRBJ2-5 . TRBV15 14 TGTGCCACCAGCAGAGATCGAGCGGAAGAGACCCAGTACTTC CATSRDRAEETQYF
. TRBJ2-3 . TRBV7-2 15 TGTGCCAGCAGCTTTTGGGCGGGCAGAACAGATACGCAGTATTTT CASSFWAGRTDTQYF
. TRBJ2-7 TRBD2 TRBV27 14 TGTGCCAGCAGCCTTGCCGGGAGGGCCTACGAGCAGTACTTC CASSLAGRAYEQYF
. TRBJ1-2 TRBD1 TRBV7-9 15 TGTTCCAGCAGCCTACTAGGGACAGGGGTCTATGGCTACACCTTC CSSSLLGTGVYGYTF
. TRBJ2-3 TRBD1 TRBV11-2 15 TGTGCCAGCAGCTCGCACAGGGGGCGTACAGATACGCAGTATTTT CASSSHRGRTDTQYF
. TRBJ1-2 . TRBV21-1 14 TGTGCCAGCACTCAACCCGGGACAGGGTTTGGCTACACCTTC CASTQPGTGFGYTF
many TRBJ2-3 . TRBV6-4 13 TGTGCCAGCAGTAGCGGGAGCACAGATACGCAGTATTTT CASSSGSTDTQYF
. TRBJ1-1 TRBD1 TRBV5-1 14 TGCGCCAGCAGGGCCGGGACAGGGGCGGCGGGAGCTTTCTTT CASRAGTGAAGAFF
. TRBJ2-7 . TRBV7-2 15 TGTGCCAGCAGGTACCGGGACACCTTCTCCTACGAGCAGTACTTC CASRYRDTFSYEQYF
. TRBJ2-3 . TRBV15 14 TGTGCCACCAGCAGATCTGACGCTAGAGATACGCAGTATTTT CATSRSDARDTQYF
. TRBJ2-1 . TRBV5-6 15 TGTGCCAGCAGCTCCACCCTCAGTTCATACAATGAGCAGTTCTTC CASSSTLSSYNEQFF
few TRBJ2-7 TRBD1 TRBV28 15 TGTGCCAGCAGCACCCGGGACAGGGGGGGTTACGAGCAGTACTTC CASSTRDRGGYEQYF
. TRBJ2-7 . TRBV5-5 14 TGTGCCAGCAGCTTGGCACTGAGGGGGTACGAGCAGTACTTC CASSLALRGYEQYF
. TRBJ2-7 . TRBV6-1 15 TGTGCCAGCAGACCTGGGACATCGAGCTCCTACGAGCAGTACTTC CASRPGTSSSYEQYF
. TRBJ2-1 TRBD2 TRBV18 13 TGTGCCAGCTCACCACCGACTAGCGATGAGCAGTTCTTC CASSPPTSDEQFF
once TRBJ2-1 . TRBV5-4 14 TGTGCCAGCAGCTTAGAGAGCTCCTACAATGAGCAGTTCTTC CASSLESSYNEQFF
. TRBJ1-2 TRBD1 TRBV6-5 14 TGTGCCAGCAGTTACCGGGACAGGGTAAATGGCTACACCTTC CASSYRDRVNGYTF
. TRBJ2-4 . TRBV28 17 TGTGCCAGCAGCTTAGCCCTCGGGGTTGGAGCCAAAAACAGTCAGTACTTC CASSLALGVGAKNSQYF
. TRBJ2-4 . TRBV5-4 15 TGTGCCAGCAGCTCGGGGGAATTAGCCAAAAACATTCAGTACTTC CASSSGELAKNIQYF
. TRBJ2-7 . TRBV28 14 TGTGCCAGCAGTGTCCAGGGATACGGGTACGAGCAGTACTTC CASSVQGYGYEQYF
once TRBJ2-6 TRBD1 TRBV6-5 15 TGTGCCAGCAGTCCCGGGACAGATGGGGCCAACGGCCTGACTTTC CASSPGTDGANGLTF
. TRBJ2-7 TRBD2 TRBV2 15 TGTGCCAGCAGTGAGGGACTAGCGGGAGTCTACGAGCAGTACTTC CASSEGLAGVYEQYF
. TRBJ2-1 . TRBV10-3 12 TGTGCCATCAGTGGGACTGTTAATGAGCAGTTCTTC CAISGTVNEQFF
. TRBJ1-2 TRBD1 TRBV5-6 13 TGTGCCAGCAGCTCTACAGGGGACTATGGCTACACCTTC CASSSTGDYGYTF
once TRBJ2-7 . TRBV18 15 TGTGCCAGCTCACCAAGATCCAGGGCAGGCTTCGAGCAGTACTTC CASSPRSRAGFEQYF
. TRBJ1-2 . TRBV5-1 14 TGCGCCAGCAGCTTGGATTATACGGACTATGGCTACACCTTC CASSLDYTDYGYTF
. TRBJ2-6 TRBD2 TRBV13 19 TGTGCCAGCAGCCTAACTATGAGGGCGGGGGGCTCTGGGGCCAACGTCCTGACTTTC CASSLTMRAGGSGANVLTF
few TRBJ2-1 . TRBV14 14 TGTGCCAGCAGCCAAGGGGCAGAAGCACATGAGCAGTTCTTC CASSQGAEAHEQFF
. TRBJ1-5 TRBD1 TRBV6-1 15 TGTGCCAGCAGTCGACAGGGCCGGCGCAATCAGCCCCAGCATTTT CASSRQGRRNQPQHF
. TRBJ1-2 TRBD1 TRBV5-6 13 TGTGCCAGCAGCCTAAGACAGGGCGATGGCTACACCTTC CASSLRQGDGYTF
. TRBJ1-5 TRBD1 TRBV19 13 TGTGCCAGCAGGACAGGCCTCAATCAGCCCCAGCATTTT CASRTGLNQPQHF
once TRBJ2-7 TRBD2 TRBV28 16 TGTGCCAGCACCCCGGGGGGGGGCGCTTCCCTAAGCGAGCAGTACTTC CASTPGGGASLSEQYF
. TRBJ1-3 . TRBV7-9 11 TGTGCCAGCAGCTATCGCGACACCATATATTTT CASSYRDTIYF
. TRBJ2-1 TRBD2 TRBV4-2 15 TGTGCCAGCAGCCAACTAGCGGGAGGCAACAATGAGCAGTTCTTC CASSQLAGGNNEQFF
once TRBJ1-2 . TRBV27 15 TGTGCCAGCAGAGGGCCTCGGGAGGGAAACTATGGCTACACCTTC CASRGPREGNYGYTF
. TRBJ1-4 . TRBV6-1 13 TGTGCCAGCAGTGAAGTATTGCAGGGAGGACTGTTTTTT CASSEVLQGGLFF
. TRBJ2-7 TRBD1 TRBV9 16 TGTGCCAGCAGCCATGGCGGACAGGGCAACTCCTACGAGCAGTACTTC CASSHGGQGNSYEQYF
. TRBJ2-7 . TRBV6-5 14 TGTGCCAGCAGGAGGACTTTCGACTCCTACGAGCAGTACTTC CASRRTFDSYEQYF
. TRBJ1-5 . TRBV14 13 TGTGCCAGCAGCCGAGGGATTCTTCAGCCCCAGCATTTT CASSRGILQPQHF
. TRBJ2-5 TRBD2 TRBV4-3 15 TGCGCCAGCAGCCAAGAGCTAGCGGGATTGGAGACCCAGTACTTC CASSQELAGLETQYF
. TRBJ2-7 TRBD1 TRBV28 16 TGTGCCAGCAGTTTCCCCTCTACAGGGGTCGGCTACGAGCAGTACTTC CASSFPSTGVGYEQYF
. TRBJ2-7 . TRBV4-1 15 TGCGCCAGCAGCCAAGACCTAGCGCACCCCTACGAGCAGTACTTC CASSQDLAHPYEQYF